The following is a T cell receptor beta chain sequence with its context. Antigen specificity is unknown. These data belong to a study of cytomegalovirus exposure and HLA in healthy donors. Whole-study context: HLA-typed donors contributed some 85 million unique TCRs, which were held in an early data release.

Overall study findings and caveats: Using the classifier, cytomegalovirus status was reportedly diagnosed with high specificity and sensitivity. Data from an earlier analysis indicated that most TCR beta V segments were productive either about 87% or about 30% of the time.

PCR was performed using 60 Vbeta and 13 Jbeta primers. The method was immunoSEQ multiplex PCR; TCRdb's version includes in-frame clones alone and lacks a portion of them. The table lists tens of thousands of clones, with approximately 2.9% in the top ten. The source is a woman aged 25 to 39 in good health and CMV-seropositive. The material sequenced was PBMCs.

The CDR3, as DNA: TGTGCCAGCAGTGAAGTGGGACAGGGGTGGTACGAGCAGTACTTC. Residues: CASSEVGQGWYEQYF. The rearrangement links TRBV6-1 to TRBJ2-5, with 10 nucleotides matching TRBD1. The J call may be in error: the DNA end matches TRBJ2-7 better. CDR1 is MNHNS and CDR2 is SASEGT in the germline V gene. The CDR3 length is 15 residues.